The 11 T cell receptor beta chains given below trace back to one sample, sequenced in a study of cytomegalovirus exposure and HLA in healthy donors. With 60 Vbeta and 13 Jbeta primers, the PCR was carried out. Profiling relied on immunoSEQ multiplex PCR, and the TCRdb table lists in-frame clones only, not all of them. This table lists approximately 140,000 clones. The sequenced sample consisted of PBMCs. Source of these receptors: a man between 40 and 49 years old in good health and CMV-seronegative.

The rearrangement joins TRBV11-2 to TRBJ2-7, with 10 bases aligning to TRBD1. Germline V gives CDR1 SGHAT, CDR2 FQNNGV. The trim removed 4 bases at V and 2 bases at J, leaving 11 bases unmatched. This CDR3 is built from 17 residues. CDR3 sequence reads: CASSSFLGQGDTYEQYF. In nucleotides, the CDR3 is TGTGCCAGCAGCTCTTTTCTAGGACAGGGGGATACCTACGAGCAGTACTTC.

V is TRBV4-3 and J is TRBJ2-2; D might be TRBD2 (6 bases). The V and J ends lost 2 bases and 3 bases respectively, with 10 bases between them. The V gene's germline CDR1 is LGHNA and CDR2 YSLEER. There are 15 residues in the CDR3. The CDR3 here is CASSQWDFDTGELFF. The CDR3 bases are TGCGCCAGCAGCCAATGGGACTTCGACACCGGGGAGCTGTTTTTT.

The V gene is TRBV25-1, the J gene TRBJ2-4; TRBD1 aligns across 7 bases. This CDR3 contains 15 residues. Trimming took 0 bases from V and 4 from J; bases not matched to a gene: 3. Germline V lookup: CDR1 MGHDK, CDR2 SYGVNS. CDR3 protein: CASSEYYRGKNIQYF. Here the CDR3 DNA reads TGTGCCAGCAGTGAATATTACAGGGGAAAAAACATTCAGTACTTC.

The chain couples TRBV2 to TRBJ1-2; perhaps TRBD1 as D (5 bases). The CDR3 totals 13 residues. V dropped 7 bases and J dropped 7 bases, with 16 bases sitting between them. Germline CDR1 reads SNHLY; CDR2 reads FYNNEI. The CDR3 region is CASTPDSRGGYTF. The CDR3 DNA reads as TGTGCCAGCACTCCAGACAGCCGAGGTGGCTACACCTTC. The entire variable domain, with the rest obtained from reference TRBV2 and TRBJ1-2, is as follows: EPEVTQTPSHQVTQMGQEVILRCVPISNHLYFYWYRQILGQKVEFLVSFYNNEISEKSEIFDDQFSVERPDGSNFTLKIRSTKLEDSAMYFCASTPDSRGGYTFGSGTRLTVV.

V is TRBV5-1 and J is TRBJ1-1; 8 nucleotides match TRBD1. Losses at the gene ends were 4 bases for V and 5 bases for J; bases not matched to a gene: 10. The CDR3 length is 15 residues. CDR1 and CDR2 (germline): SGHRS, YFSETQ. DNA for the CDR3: TGCGCCAGCAGCCCGACGGACAGGGTTCGGACTGAAGCTTTCTTT. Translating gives CASSPTDRVRTEAFF.

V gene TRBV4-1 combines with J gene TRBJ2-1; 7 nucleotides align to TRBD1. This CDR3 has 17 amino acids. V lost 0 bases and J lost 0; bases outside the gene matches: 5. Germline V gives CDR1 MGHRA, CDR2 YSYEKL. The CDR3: CASSQEGGQSSYNEQFF. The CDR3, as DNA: TGCGCCAGCAGCCAAGAAGGGGGACAGAGCTCCTACAATGAGCAGTTCTTC.

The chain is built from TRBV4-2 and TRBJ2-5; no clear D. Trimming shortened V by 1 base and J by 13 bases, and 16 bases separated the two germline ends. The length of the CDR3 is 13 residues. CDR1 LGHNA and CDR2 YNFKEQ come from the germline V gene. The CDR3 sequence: CASSQAESRRRYF. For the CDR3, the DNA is TGTGCCAGCAGCCAAGCCGAATCCAGGCGTCGGTACTTC.

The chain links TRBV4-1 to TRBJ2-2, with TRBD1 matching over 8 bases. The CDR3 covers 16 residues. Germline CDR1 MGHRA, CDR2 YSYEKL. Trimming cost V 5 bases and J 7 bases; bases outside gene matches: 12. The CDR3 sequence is CASSSPSRGRSGELFF. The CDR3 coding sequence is TGCGCCAGCAGCTCCCCCTCCAGGGGGCGTAGCGGGGAGCTGTTTTTT.

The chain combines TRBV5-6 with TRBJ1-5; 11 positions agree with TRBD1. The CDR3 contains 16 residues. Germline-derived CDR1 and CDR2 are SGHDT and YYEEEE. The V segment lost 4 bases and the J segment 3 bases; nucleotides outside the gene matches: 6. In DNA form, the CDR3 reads TGTGCCAGCAGCGGTGGGACAGGGGGAAACAATCAGCCCCAGCATTTT. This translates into CASSGGTGGNNQPQHF. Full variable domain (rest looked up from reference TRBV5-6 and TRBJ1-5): DAGVTQSPTHLIKTRGQQVTLRCSPKSGHDTVSWYQQALGQGPQFIFQYYEEEERQRGNFPDRFSGHQFPNYSSELNVNALLLGDSALYLCASSGGTGGNNQPQHFGDGTRLSIL.

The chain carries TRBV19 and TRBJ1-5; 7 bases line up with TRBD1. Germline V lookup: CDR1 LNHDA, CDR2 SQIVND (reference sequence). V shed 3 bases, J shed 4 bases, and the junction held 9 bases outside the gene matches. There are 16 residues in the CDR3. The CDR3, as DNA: TGTGCCAGTAGTATTCCCTGGCAGGGGGAAAATCAGCCCCAGCATTTT. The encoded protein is CASSIPWQGENQPQHF.

The CDR3 here is CASRRGESGEQYF. The CDR3, as DNA: TGTGCCAGCAGGCGGGGAGAGTCCGGCGAGCAGTACTTC. The chain couples TRBV6-5 to TRBJ2-7, with D possibly matching TRBD2 (6 bases). Germline V CDR1 and CDR2: MNHEY, SVGAGI. This CDR3 is 13 amino acids long. V was clipped by 6 bases and J by 6 bases, with 15 bases between them.